A selection of T cell receptor beta chains follows, all from one sample in a study of cytomegalovirus exposure and HLA in healthy donors. Clones were read by immunoSEQ multiplex PCR, and TCRdb kept only the in-frame ones, dropping some. The profile covers about 78,000 clones, with around 60% appearing a single time and roughly 5.6% taken by the ten largest. Sequenced sample: PBMCs. Receptor source: a young man in good health and CMV-seropositive. The CDR3 runs from the conserved cysteine through the conserved F or W. The D gene is left open where the match is weak. Expanded clones get a size class; other rows say once, few or many, or leave the size out.

J gene: TRBJ2-3; clone size: -; D gene: -; V gene: TRBV7-2; CDR3 protein: CASSSADTQYF; CDR3 DNA: TGTGCCAGCAGCTCCGCAGATACGCAGTATTTT
J gene: TRBJ1-4; clone size: few; D gene: -; V gene: TRBV29-1; CDR3 protein: CSATGATNEKLFF; CDR3 DNA: TGCAGCGCGACGGGTGCAACTAATGAAAAACTGTTTTTT
J gene: TRBJ1-1; clone size: -; D gene: -; V gene: TRBV5-1; CDR3 protein: CASSLVSGMNTEAFF; CDR3 DNA: TGCGCCAGCAGCTTGGTTTCAGGAATGAACACTGAAGCTTTCTTT
J gene: TRBJ2-7; clone size: -; D gene: TRBD2; V gene: TRBV7-2; CDR3 protein: CASSLGSGRRYEQYF; CDR3 DNA: TGTGCCAGCAGCTTAGGAAGCGGGAGGCGGTACGAGCAGTACTTC
J gene: TRBJ2-3; clone size: -; D gene: TRBD2; V gene: TRBV29-1; CDR3 protein: CSVRTSGNTDTQYF; CDR3 DNA: TGCAGCGTACGGACTAGCGGGAACACAGATACGCAGTATTTT
J gene: TRBJ2-1; clone size: few; D gene: -; V gene: TRBV7-6; CDR3 protein: CASSRTGSSYNEQFF; CDR3 DNA: TGTGCCAGCAGCCGGACTGGGAGCTCCTACAATGAGCAGTTCTTC
J gene: TRBJ1-6; clone size: -; D gene: -; V gene: TRBV7-9; CDR3 protein: CASSLEPVVSPLHF; CDR3 DNA: TGTGCCAGCAGCTTAGAACCGGTAGTTTCACCCCTCCACTTT
J gene: TRBJ2-7; clone size: -; D gene: -; V gene: TRBV7-2; CDR3 protein: CASSLVAGGSYEQYF; CDR3 DNA: TGTGCCAGCAGCTTAGTGGCAGGGGGGTCCTACGAGCAGTACTTC
J gene: TRBJ1-2; clone size: -; D gene: TRBD1; V gene: TRBV7-9; CDR3 protein: CASSPLRDRISYGYTF; CDR3 DNA: TGTGCCAGCAGCCCTTTGCGGGACAGAATATCGTATGGCTACACCTTC
J gene: TRBJ2-3; clone size: once; D gene: -; V gene: TRBV7-9; CDR3 protein: CASSLSPDSGDTQYF; CDR3 DNA: TGTGCCAGCAGCTTATCCCCCGACTCTGGCGATACGCAGTATTTT